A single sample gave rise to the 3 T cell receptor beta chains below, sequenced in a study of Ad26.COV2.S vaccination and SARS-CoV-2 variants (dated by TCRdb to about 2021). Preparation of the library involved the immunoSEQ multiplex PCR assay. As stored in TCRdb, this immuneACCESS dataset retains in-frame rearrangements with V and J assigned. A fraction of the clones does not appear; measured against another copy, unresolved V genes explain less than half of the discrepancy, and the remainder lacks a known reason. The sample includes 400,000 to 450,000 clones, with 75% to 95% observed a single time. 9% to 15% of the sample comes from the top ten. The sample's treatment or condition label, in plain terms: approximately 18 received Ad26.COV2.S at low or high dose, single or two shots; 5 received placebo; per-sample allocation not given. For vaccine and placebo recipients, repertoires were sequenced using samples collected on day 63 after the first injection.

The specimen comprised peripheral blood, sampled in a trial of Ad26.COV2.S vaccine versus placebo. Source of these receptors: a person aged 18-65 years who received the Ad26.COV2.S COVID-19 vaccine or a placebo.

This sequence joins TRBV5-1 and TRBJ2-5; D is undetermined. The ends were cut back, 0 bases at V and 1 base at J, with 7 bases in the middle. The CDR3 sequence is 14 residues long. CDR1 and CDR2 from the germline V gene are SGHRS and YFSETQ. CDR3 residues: CASSLEYSQETQYF. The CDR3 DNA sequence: TGCGCCAGCAGCTTGGAGTACAGCCAAGAGACCCAGTACTTC.

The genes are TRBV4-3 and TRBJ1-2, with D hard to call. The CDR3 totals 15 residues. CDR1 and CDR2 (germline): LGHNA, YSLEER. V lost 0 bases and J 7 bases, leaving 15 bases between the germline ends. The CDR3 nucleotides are TGCGCCAGCAGCCAAGATGCAGTTCGCCCGGCTGGCTACACCTTC. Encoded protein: CASSQDAVRPAGYTF.

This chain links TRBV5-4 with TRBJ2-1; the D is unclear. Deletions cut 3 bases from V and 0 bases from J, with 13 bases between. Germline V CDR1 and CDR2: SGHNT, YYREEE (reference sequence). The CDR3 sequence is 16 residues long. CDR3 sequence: CASSSQPRNSYNEQFF. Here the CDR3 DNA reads TGTGCCAGCAGCTCCCAACCACGAAACTCCTACAATGAGCAGTTCTTC.